These T cell receptor beta chains were read from a single sample in a study of a mutant IDH1 vaccine in newly diagnosed glioma. No cognate antigen is known for these TCRs. Generated by immunoSEQ multiplex PCR, the TCRdb table keeps only in-frame clones and is missing some. Found here are around 60,000 clones, 85% of them singletons; the top ten hold 4%. Sequencing used PBMCs, obtained from a glioma patient whose treatment included an IDH1 peptide vaccine. Receptors originate from a man aged 30-40 years with glioma. CDR3s include the opening cysteine and the closing phenylalanine or tryptophan.

v_gene	j_gene	CDR3aa
TRBV5-4	TRBJ1-2	CASSLGAGRMAYTF
TRBV19	TRBJ2-2	CASMSTENTGELFF
TRBV6-4	TRBJ2-3	CASSGTSGGDTQYF
TRBV29-1	TRBJ1-2	CSVNGPGLGYTF
TRBV5-1	TRBJ1-1	CASSLNANTEAFF
TRBV5-1	TRBJ2-2	CASSLVIANTGELFF
TRBV11-2	TRBJ1-1	CASSSGQNTEAFF
TRBV5-1	TRBJ1-1	CASSLRFIGDTEAFF
TRBV2	TRBJ1-5	CASSWTGNSNQPQHF
TRBV9	TRBJ1-3	CASSVAGAQGNTIYF
TRBV5-4	TRBJ2-7	CASSLGPSGGKGYEQYF
TRBV18	TRBJ2-2	CASSPDSLGTGELFF